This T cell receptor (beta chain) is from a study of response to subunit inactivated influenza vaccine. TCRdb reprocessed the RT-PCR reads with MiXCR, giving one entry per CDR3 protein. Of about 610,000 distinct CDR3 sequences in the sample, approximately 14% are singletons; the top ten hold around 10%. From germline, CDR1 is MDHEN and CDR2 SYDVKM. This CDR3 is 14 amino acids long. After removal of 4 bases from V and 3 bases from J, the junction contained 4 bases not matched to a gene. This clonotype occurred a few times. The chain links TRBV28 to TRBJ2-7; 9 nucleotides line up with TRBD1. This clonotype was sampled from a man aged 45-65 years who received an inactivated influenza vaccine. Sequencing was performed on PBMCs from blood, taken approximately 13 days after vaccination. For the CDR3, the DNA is TGTGCCAGCAGTTCCGGGACAGGGATCTACGAGCAGTACTTC. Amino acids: CASSSGTGIYEQYF.